This T cell receptor (beta chain) stems from a study of blood T cell repertoires in COVID-19. The overall study: Researchers got acute and convalescent COVID-19 samples from the United States, Italy and Spain. The cDNA or gDNA used as material had been derived from T cells, B-cell-depleted T cells, or PBMCs.

Trimming cost V 0 bases and J 1 base, with 18 bases left between them. This CDR3 contains 18 residues. The germline V gene has CDR1 LGHDT and CDR2 YNNKEL (reference sequence). Per the original data handling: It was from reference gene primer amplification that nucleated cell counts were estimated. Sequencing used immunoSEQ multiplex PCR; TCRdb keeps in-frame clones, though not all of them. The DNA was the basis for D and trimming; V, J and clone size are from that table. The sample lists 100,000 to 150,000 clones, around nine tenths occurring once. The sequence was collected from a woman between 50 and 59 years old with acute or convalescent COVID-19. Sequenced material: peripheral blood. The rearrangement joins TRBV3-1 (or the pseudogene TRBV3-2) to TRBJ2-5, with D perhaps matching TRBD1 (6 bases). The CDR3 DNA reads as TGTGCCAGCAGCCAAGATTGGGGGCTGCGGCTACCCCAAGAGACCCAGTACTTC. This sequence encodes CASSQDWGLRLPQETQYF.